This T cell receptor beta chain comes out of a study of cytomegalovirus exposure and HLA in healthy donors. For the study at large: The use of the same platform for the 110 or so validation repertoires and the roughly 670 first-cohort repertoires was reported by a later analysis.

Measured with immunoSEQ multiplex PCR; TCRdb has only the in-frame clones, and not every one. This table holds 200,000 to 250,000 clones, around 90% found once. As for this clone: What it recognizes is unknown.

The CDR3 runs to 12 residues. V lost 0 bases, J lost 10 bases, and 8 bases lay in between. In germline, CDR1 is SGHRS, CDR2 YFSETQ. General study results and limits: A few CMV-associated chains were confirmed in vitro to be specific for CMV antigens. Across donors, most TCRs were seen rarely, yet some public ones were widespread. Associated with cytomegalovirus, according to the listing, were 164 TCR beta chains.

This clonotype originated in a woman between 18 and 30 years old in good health and CMV-seropositive. The chain links TRBV5-1 to TRBJ2-1; D possibly corresponds to TRBD2 (6 bases). Sequencing input: PBMCs. The CDR3 region is CASSLASDEQFF. The CDR3 DNA sequence: TGCGCCAGCAGCTTGGCTAGCGACGAGCAGTTCTTC. The full variable domain, completed using reference TRBV5-1 and TRBJ2-1, is KAGVTQTPRYLIKTRGQQVTLSCSPISGHRSVSWYQQTPGQGLQFLFEYFSETQRNKGNFPGRFSGRQFSNSRSEMNVSTLELGDSALYLCASSLASDEQFFGPGTRLTVL.